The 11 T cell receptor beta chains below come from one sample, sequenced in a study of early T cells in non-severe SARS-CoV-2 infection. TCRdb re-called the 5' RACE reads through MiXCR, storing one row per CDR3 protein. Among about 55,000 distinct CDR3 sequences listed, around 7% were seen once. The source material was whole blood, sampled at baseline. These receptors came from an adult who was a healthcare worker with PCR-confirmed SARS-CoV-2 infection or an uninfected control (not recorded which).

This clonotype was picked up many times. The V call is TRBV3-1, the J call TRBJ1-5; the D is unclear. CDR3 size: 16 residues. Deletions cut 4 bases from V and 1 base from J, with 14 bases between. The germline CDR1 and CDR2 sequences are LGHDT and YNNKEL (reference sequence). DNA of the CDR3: TGTGCCAGCAGCCGACCCCCGCGCCCCAGCAATCAGCCCCAGCATTTT. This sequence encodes CASSRPPRPSNQPQHF.

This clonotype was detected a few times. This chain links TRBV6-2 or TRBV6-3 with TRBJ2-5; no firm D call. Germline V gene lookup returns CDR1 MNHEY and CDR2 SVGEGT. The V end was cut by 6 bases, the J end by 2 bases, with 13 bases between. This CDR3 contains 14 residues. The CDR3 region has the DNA TGTGCCAGCAGCAATAGAATGGTTCAAGAGACCCAGTACTTC. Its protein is CASSNRMVQETQYF.

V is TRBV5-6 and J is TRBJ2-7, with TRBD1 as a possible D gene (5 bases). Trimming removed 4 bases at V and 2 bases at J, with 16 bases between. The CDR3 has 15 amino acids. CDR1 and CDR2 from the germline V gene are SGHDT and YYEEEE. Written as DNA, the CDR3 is TGTGCCAGCAGCCCCCGGCTGCAGGGAACCTACGAGCAGTACTTC. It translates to CASSPRLQGTYEQYF.

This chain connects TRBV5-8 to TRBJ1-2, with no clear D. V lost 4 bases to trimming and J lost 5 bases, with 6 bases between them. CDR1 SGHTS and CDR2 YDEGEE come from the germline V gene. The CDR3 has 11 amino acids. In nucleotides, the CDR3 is TGTGCCAGCAGCGCGCTATATGGCTACACCTTC. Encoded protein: CASSALYGYTF. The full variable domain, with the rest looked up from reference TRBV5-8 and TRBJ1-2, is EAGVTQSPTHLIKTRGQQATLRCSPISGHTSVYWYQQALGLGLQFLLWYDEGEERNRGNFPPRFSGRQFPNYSSELNVNALELEDSALYLCASSALYGYTFGSGTRLTVV.

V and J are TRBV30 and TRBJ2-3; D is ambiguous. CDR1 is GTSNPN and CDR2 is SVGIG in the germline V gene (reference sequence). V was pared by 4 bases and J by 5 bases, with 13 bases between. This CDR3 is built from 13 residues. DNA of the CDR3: TGTGCCTGGAATAGTCTATTTAAAGATACGCAGTATTTT. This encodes CAWNSLFKDTQYF.

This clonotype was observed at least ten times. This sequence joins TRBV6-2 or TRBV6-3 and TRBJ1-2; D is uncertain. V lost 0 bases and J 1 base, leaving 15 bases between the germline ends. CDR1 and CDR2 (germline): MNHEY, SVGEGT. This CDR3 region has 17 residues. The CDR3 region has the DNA TGTGCCAGCAGTTACTCGATTGGGCAGGAATATAACTATGGCTACACCTTC. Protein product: CASSYSIGQEYNYGYTF.

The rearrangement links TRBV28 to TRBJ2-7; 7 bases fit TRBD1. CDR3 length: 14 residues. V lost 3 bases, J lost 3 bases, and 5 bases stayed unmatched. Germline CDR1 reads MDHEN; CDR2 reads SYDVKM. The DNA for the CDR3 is TGTGCCAGCAGTTTCGGCAGGGGGTACTACGAGCAGTACTTC. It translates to CASSFGRGYYEQYF.

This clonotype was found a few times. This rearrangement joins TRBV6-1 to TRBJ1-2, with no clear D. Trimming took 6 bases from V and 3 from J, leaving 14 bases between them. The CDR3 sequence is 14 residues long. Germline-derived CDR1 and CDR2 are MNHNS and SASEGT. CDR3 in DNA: TGTGCCAGCAGGGGCTTAACAGTTGACTATGGCTACACCTTC. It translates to CASRGLTVDYGYTF.

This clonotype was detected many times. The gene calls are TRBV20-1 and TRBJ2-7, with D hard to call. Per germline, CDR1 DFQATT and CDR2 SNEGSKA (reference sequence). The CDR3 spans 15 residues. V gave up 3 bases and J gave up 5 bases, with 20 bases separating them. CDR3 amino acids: CSASERPEVRDEQYF. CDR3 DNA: TGCAGTGCTAGCGAACGCCCCGAAGTTCGGGACGAGCAGTACTTC.

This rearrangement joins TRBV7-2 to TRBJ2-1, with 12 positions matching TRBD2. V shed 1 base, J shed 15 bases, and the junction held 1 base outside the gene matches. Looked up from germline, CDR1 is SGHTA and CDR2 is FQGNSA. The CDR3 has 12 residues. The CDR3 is CASSLVLAGGFF. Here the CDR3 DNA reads TGTGCCAGCAGCTTAGTACTAGCGGGGGGGTTCTTC.

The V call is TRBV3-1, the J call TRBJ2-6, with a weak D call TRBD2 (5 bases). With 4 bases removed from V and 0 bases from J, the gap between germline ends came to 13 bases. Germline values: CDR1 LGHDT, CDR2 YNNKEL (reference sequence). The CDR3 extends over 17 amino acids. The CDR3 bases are TGTGCCAGCAGCCCGAGGACTGGGTTCTCTGGGGCCAACGTCCTGACTTTC. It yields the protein CASSPRTGFSGANVLTF.